Listed below are T cell receptor beta chains from one sample, sequenced in a study of T cell responses to AZD1222 COVID-19 vaccine. Sequenced by immunoSEQ multiplex PCR; TCRdb stores in-frame clones only, minus some. Found here are under 150,000 clones, about 93% of them singletons; the top ten hold approximately 5.3%. The specimen comprised peripheral blood, sampled on day 0 of AZD1222 vaccination. All receptors derive from an adult in good health. The CDR3 runs from the conserved cysteine through the conserved F or W.

v_gene	CDR3aa
TRBV6-2/TRBV6-3	CASSYLGSYEQYF
TRBV6-4	CASSDPGGQGVSYEQYF
TRBV29-1	CSVTAQGFRYGYTF
TRBV6-5	CASSYDTAGNTGELFF
TRBV20-1	CSASLSPSGGTDTQYF
TRBV12-3/TRBV12-4	CASSFSGNIQYF
TRBV4-1	CASSQGLAGVWTGELFF
TRBV5-1	CASSLTSGASTDTQYF
TRBV7-2	CASSLGHLYEQYF
TRBV5-1	CASSWTGDTDTQYF
TRBV5-6	CASSFVPGNTGELFF
TRBV6-1	CASSEAQWGYQPQHF
TRBV19	CASSIVRNNQPQHF
TRBV7-8	CASSPSPYEQYF
TRBV19	CASSINAPTGGELFF
TRBV14	CASSQGAGLAYGYTF
TRBV18	CASSATGGGYEQYF
TRBV5-1	CASSLRSGVQVLTEAFF
TRBV29-1	CSVEVITPTSGSWNEQFF
TRBV19	CATAELSGPNQPQHF
TRBV30	CAWTRSSYNSPLHF
TRBV7-2	CASRAGLGGYNEQFF
TRBV10-2	CASSDLGQGTYEQYF
TRBV2	CVPAGVYEQYF
TRBV2	CASITSTHYGYTF
TRBV5-4	CASSLGTGNTGELFF
TRBV28	CASSQIQQGWGQETQYF
TRBV24-1	CATSDLLQMNYGYTF
TRBV7-9	CASGKPGETQYF
TRBV5-5	CASSLGTGASYEQYF
TRBV7-9	CASSLSVAYGGYTF
TRBV19	CASSRSPHEQYF
TRBV2	CASRGDFYEQYF
TRBV29-1	CSVVSSYNEQFF
TRBV5-1	CASSLIPGQAPYGYTF
TRBV25-1	CASSAQGNLLYGYTF
TRBV27	CASSLSGDYGYTF
TRBV7-2	CASSLRTGRAEAFF
TRBV6-5	CASRIDRGSGYTF
TRBV19	CASSREKLFF
TRBV9	CASSVGGQGLSGNTIYF
TRBV7-9	CASSYPQDRGNYGYTF
TRBV6-6	CASSRTGTGVPRTGELFF
TRBV7-9	CASRLRMGNTIYF
TRBV5-1	CASSPRTGGYTEAFF
TRBV6-5	CASRRNGVSPQTQYF